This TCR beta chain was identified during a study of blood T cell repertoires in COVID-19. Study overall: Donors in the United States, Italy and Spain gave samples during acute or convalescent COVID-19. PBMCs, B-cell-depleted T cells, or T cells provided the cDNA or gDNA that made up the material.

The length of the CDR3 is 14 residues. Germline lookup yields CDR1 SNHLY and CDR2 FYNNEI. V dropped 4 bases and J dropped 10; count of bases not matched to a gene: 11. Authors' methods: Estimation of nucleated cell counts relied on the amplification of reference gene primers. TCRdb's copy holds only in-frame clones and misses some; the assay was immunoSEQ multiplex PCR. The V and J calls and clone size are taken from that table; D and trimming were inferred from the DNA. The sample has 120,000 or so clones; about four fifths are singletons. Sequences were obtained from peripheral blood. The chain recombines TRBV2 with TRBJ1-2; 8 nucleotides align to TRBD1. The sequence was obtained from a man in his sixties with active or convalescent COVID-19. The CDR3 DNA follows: TGTGCCAGCAGTGCACAGGGGGACGCCTCTCCCTACACCTTC. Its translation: CASSAQGDASPYTF.